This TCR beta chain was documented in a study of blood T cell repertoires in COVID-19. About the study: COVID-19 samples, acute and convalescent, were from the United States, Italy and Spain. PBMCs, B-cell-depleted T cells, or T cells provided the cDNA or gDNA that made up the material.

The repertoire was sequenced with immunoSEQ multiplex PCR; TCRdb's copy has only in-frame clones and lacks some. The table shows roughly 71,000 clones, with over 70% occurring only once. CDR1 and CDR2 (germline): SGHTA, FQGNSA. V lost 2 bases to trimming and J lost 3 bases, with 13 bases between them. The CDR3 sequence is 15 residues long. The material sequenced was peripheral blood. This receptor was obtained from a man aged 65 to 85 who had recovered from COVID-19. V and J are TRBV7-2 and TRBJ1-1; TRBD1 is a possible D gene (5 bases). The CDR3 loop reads CASSLRHQGDTEAFF. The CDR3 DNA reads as TGTGCCAGCAGCTTAAGACACCAAGGGGACACTGAAGCTTTCTTT.